This T cell receptor beta chain was identified in a study of early T cells in non-severe SARS-CoV-2 infection. Study as a whole: Unpaired chains resulted from sequencing bulk RNA of unsorted whole blood.

The library protocol tagged individual cDNA molecules with unique molecular identifiers. TCRdb independently ran MiXCR on the 5' RACE reads; one entry per CDR3 protein. The data show 80,000 to 95,000 distinct CDR3 sequences, around 17% seen once. This clonotype was counted a few times. Its target is not known. Study findings and constraints: CD4 and private specificities were missed by VDJdb matching, which favored anti-spike CD8 responses.

This clonotype was sampled from an adult who was a healthcare worker with PCR-confirmed SARS-CoV-2 infection or an uninfected control (not recorded which). Sequenced material: whole blood, taken at baseline.

The CDR3, as DNA: TGTGCCAGCAGACCAGGACGCAGAACCTACGAGCAGTACTTC. It yields the protein CASRPGRRTYEQYF. The chain couples TRBV12-3 or TRBV12-4 to TRBJ2-7; D gene uncertain. The CDR3 has 14 amino acids. V was shortened by 6 bases and J by 2 bases, with 14 bases between the two germline ends.